The 21 T cell receptor beta chains presented below share a single source sample, sequenced in a study of OX40 agonist ivuxolimab in advanced cancers. Libraries were made using the immunoSEQ multiplex PCR assay. TCRdb mirrors the immuneACCESS table, restricted to in-frame sequences. Some clones are absent from its copies; in checked studies, under half trace to an unresolved V gene, and the reason for the others is unknown. The sample table holds tens of thousands of clones, of which around 82% were seen once. In total, the top ten clones hold 8.2% of the sample. The sample here was CD4+ or CD8+ T cells sorted from blood, taken in a trial of the OX40 agonist ivuxolimab. The receptors were gathered from an adult with an advanced solid tumor such as melanoma, head and neck, liver or kidney cancer.

In its sample, this clone was seen once. The chain uses TRBV27 and TRBJ2-5; D might be TRBD1 or TRBD2, each matching 6 bases. The V end was cut by 4 bases, the J end by 7 bases, with 13 bases between. CDR3 length equals 13 residues. Looked up from germline, CDR1 is MNHEY and CDR2 is SMNVEV (reference sequence). In DNA, the CDR3 is TGTGCCAGCAGTTCTGGCGGAGGGGGGACCCAGTACTTC. It encodes CASSSGGGGTQYF.

The chain couples TRBV30 to TRBJ1-4; 12 nucleotides match TRBD1. Germline loops: CDR1 GTSNPN, CDR2 SVGIG (reference sequence). This CDR3 has 16 residues. V lost 4 bases to trimming and J lost 8 bases; unmatched junction nucleotides: 11. The CDR3 nucleotides read TGTGCCTGGACCTCCGGGACAGGGGGCTTAGGAGAAAAACTGTTTTTT. It yields the protein CAWTSGTGGLGEKLFF.

Comment on this clone: One junction end does not reproduce the germline sequence, and a read error may be involved. V usage is TRBV9 and J usage is TRBJ1-2; the D gene is possibly TRBD1 (5 bases). The CDR3 is 13 residues long. Germline assignment: CDR1 SGDLS and CDR2 YYNGEE. The CDR3 loop reads CASSVLESSRVNF. As DNA, the CDR3 is TGTGCCAGCAGCGTTCTAGAATCAAGCAGGGTCAACTTC.

The genes are TRBV7-2 and TRBJ1-1; the match to TRBD1 covers 8 bases. V trimming: 6 bases; J trimming: 9 bases; junction bases outside the gene matches: 9. Germline lookup yields CDR1 SGHTA and CDR2 FQGNSA. CDR3 length: 13 amino acids. DNA for the CDR3: TGTGCCAGCAGTCAACATACAGGGGGGCAAGCTTTCTTT. Protein: CASSQHTGGQAFF.

J is TRBJ2-7 and V is TRBV4-2, with 11 bases fitting TRBD2. Trimming at V came to 3 bases and at J to 0 bases, leaving 7 bases not matched to a gene. Per the germline V gene, CDR1 is LGHNA and CDR2 is YNFKEQ. The CDR3 is 17 amino acids. CDR3 loop: CASSHLPGLAASYEQYF. The CDR3 DNA is TGTGCCAGCAGCCATCTTCCGGGACTAGCGGCCTCCTACGAGCAGTACTTC.

The chain recombines TRBV2 with TRBJ2-4; no clear D gene. Germline loops: CDR1 SNHLY, CDR2 FYNNEI. The CDR3 is 14 residues long. V was trimmed by 4 bases and J by 1 base, leaving 8 bases between them. CDR3 sequence reads: CASSGVGAKNIQYF. The CDR3 DNA sequence: TGTGCCAGCAGTGGGGTGGGGGCCAAAAACATTCAGTACTTC. The whole variable domain, remainder taken from reference TRBV2 and TRBJ2-4, is EPEVTQTPSHQVTQMGQEVILRCVPISNHLYFYWYRQILGQKVEFLVSFYNNEISEKSEIFDDQFSVERPDGSNFTLKIRSTKLEDSAMYFCASSGVGAKNIQYFGAGTRLSVL.

The chain combines TRBV15 with TRBJ2-3; TRBD2 matches at 8 bases. Looked up from germline, CDR1 is LNHNV and CDR2 is YYDKDF (reference sequence). This CDR3 comprises 18 residues. J was trimmed by 3 bases and V by 2 bases; bases with no gene match: 13. The CDR3 region is CATSRPTAGGVGTDTQYF. CDR3 coding DNA: TGTGCCACCAGCAGACCCACTGCGGGGGGAGTTGGGACAGATACGCAGTATTTT.

The chain uses TRBV7-8 and TRBJ1-1; D is undetermined. The CDR3 totals 14 residues. V was clipped by 5 bases and J by 3 bases, with 13 bases between them. Germline values: CDR1 SGHVS, CDR2 FQNEAQ. CDR3 sequence reads: CASSAAEIYTEAFF. In DNA, the CDR3 is TGTGCCAGCAGCGCGGCAGAGATTTACACTGAAGCTTTCTTT.

The genes are TRBV5-6 and TRBJ2-5, with 7 bases lining up with TRBD1. The CDR3 runs 13 residues. Germline V gene sequence: CDR1 SGHDT, CDR2 YYEEEE. The trim removed 4 bases at V and 5 bases at J, leaving 5 bases unmatched. Here the CDR3 DNA reads TGTGCCAGCAGCCTGGACAGGTGGGAGACCCAGTACTTC. This gives the protein CASSLDRWETQYF.

This CDR3 reads CASSITGLAKNIQYF. In DNA, the CDR3 is TGTGCCAGTAGTATAACGGGACTAGCCAAAAACATTCAGTACTTC. The V and J genes are TRBV19 and TRBJ2-4; maybe TRBD2 (6 bases). The V end was cut by 2 bases, the J end by 0 bases, with 8 bases between. The germline V gene encodes CDR1 LNHDA and CDR2 SQIVND (reference sequence). The CDR3 extends over 15 amino acids.

This clone appeared once. The CDR3 coding sequence is TGTGCCAGCAGCCGTACAGGGAACCCGGACGGTGCTAATGAAAAACTGTTTTTT. This gives the protein CASSRTGNPDGANEKLFF. The chain uses TRBV5-5 and TRBJ1-4; a weak D match, TRBD1 (6 bases). This CDR3 is 18 amino acids long. Trimming removed 4 bases at V and 3 bases at J, with 22 bases between. Germline V gene data show CDR1 as SGHKS and CDR2 as YYEKEE (reference sequence).

V is TRBV9 and J is TRBJ1-5; 7 bases align to TRBD1. From germline, CDR1 is SGDLS and CDR2 YYNGEE. V shed 0 bases and J 7 bases; nucleotides not matched to a gene: 7. The CDR3 consists of 15 residues. CDR3 region: CASSVGAQGGQPQHF. CDR3 nucleotides: TGTGCCAGCAGCGTAGGAGCTCAGGGGGGCCAGCCCCAGCATTTT.

The V call is TRBV5-1, the J call TRBJ2-2; 10 bases are shared with TRBD1. Germline trimming cut 5 bases from V and 5 bases from J; bases unmatched to any gene: 9. The germline CDR1 and CDR2 sequences are SGHRS and YFSETQ. The CDR3 runs 16 residues. CDR3 nucleotides: TGCGCCAGCAGGCCCGGGACAGGGGTCTCTACCGGGGAGCTGTTTTTT. As protein: CASRPGTGVSTGELFF.

This clone turned up a few times. V gene TRBV5-8 combines with J gene TRBJ2-5, with 12 bases fitting TRBD2. The CDR3 has 17 amino acids. Germline V gives CDR1 SGHTS, CDR2 YDEGEE. With 4 bases clipped from V and 5 bases from J, the junction kept 12 bases outside the gene matches. CDR3 in DNA: TGTGCCAGCAGCCCTGGACTAGCGGGAATGGGTGGCGAGACCCAGTACTTC. Translation gives CASSPGLAGMGGETQYF.

The count of this clone is one. CDR3 sequence reads: CASSYPGQVGDEQFF. The CDR3 coding sequence is TGTGCCAGCAGTTACCCGGGACAGGTTGGCGATGAGCAGTTCTTC. The chain uses TRBV6-6 and TRBJ2-1; 8 bases are a match to TRBD1. The CDR3 sequence is 15 residues long. V lost 2 bases to trimming and J lost 8 bases; unmatched junction nucleotides: 8. Per the germline V gene, CDR1 is MNHNY and CDR2 is SVGAGI (reference sequence).

J is TRBJ2-1 and V is TRBV19; D is tentatively TRBD1 or TRBD2 (5 bases each). Per the germline V gene, CDR1 is LNHDA and CDR2 is SQIVND (reference sequence). Trimming removed 4 bases from V and 4 bases from J, with 11 bases in between. The length of the CDR3 is 14 residues. The CDR3 sequence: CASSRLGVYNEQFF. The CDR3 bases are TGTGCCAGTAGTAGGCTGGGGGTTTACAATGAGCAGTTCTTC.

The CDR3 sequence: CASITGGSGNTIYF. CDR3 nucleotides: TGTGCCAGCATCACAGGGGGGTCCGGAAACACCATATATTTT. The chain carries TRBV28 and TRBJ1-3; 8 nucleotides line up with TRBD1. J gave up 4 bases and V 7 bases, and 6 bases lay outside the gene matches. Germline V gene lookup returns CDR1 MDHEN and CDR2 SYDVKM. The CDR3 extends over 14 amino acids.

The V gene is TRBV29-1, the J gene TRBJ2-1; 11 bases fit TRBD2. Unmatched junction bases numbered 8, after V lost 4 bases and J lost 12 bases. This CDR3 has 13 residues. CDR1 is SQVTM and CDR2 is ANQGSEA in the germline V gene. CDR3: CSVAPLTSGRQFF. The CDR3 nucleotides read TGCAGCGTTGCTCCACTAACTAGCGGGAGGCAGTTCTTC.

This rearrangement joins TRBV28 to TRBJ1-1, with 8 positions matching TRBD1. The length of the CDR3 is 16 residues. With 5 bases clipped from V and 4 bases from J, the junction kept 12 bases outside the gene matches. Germline assignment: CDR1 MDHEN and CDR2 SYDVKM. Here the CDR3 DNA reads TGTGCCAGCAGTCCGACAGGGGCAAGCGAACGCACTGAAGCTTTCTTT. As protein: CASSPTGASERTEAFF. Together with reference TRBV28 and TRBJ1-1, the CDR3 gives the full variable domain: DVKVTQSSRYLVKRTGEKVFLECVQDMDHENMFWYRQDPGLGLRLIYFSYDVKMKEKGDIPEGYSVSREKKERFSLILESASTNQTSMYLCASSPTGASERTEAFFGQGTRLTVV.

The chain couples TRBV7-2 to TRBJ1-2; 10 nucleotides line up with TRBD1. The CDR3 is 15 residues long. Germline V gives CDR1 SGHTA, CDR2 FQGNSA. V was pared by 1 base and J by 7 bases, with 6 bases of the junction left unmatched. CDR3 sequence reads: CASSLGGQGGFGYTF. Here the CDR3 DNA reads TGTGCCAGCAGCTTAGGCGGACAGGGGGGCTTTGGCTACACCTTC.

The chain links TRBV28 to TRBJ1-1; 10 nucleotides match TRBD1. The CDR3 spans 16 residues. Germline CDR1 and CDR2: MDHEN and SYDVKM. Trimming removed 5 bases from V and 8 bases from J; junction bases left unmatched: 14. The CDR3 loop is CASSGGGTGAAPEAFF. CDR3 coding DNA: TGTGCCAGCAGTGGAGGCGGGACAGGGGCGGCTCCGGAAGCTTTCTTT.